The 28 T cell receptor beta chains given below trace back to one sample, sequenced in a study of OX40 agonist ivuxolimab in advanced cancers. The protocol used for the library was the immunoSEQ multiplex PCR assay. Sourced from immuneACCESS, this table was stored by TCRdb with only in-frame sequences that have V and J called. A share of the clones is absent; for the studies checked, an unresolved V gene accounts for under half, and the remainder has no known explanation. Across this sample there are 94,000 or so clones, with approximately 80% seen only once. About 6% of the sample is held by the ten biggest clonotypes. The source was CD4+ or CD8+ T cells sorted from blood, collected in a trial of the OX40 agonist ivuxolimab. These receptors all stem from an adult with an advanced solid tumor such as melanoma, head and neck, liver or kidney cancer.

The chain uses TRBV9 and TRBJ1-3, with D perhaps TRBD1 (6 bases). The V end was cut by 2 bases, the J end by 3 bases, with 9 bases between. Germline V CDR1 and CDR2: SGDLS, YYNGEE. There are 14 residues in the CDR3. CDR3 region: CASSVGADGNTIYF. CDR3 sequence (DNA): TGTGCCAGCAGCGTGGGGGCTGATGGAAACACCATATATTTT.

The table lists this clone with a count of one. The chain uses TRBV7-9 and TRBJ2-1; weak D call: TRBD2 (5 bases). Trimming shortened V by 3 bases and J by 15 bases, and 12 bases separated the two germline ends. Per germline, CDR1 SEHNR and CDR2 FQNEAQ (reference sequence). The CDR3 has 11 residues. CDR3 in DNA: TGTGCCAGCAGCTTCGACCGCGCGGGGTTCTTC. Encoded protein: CASSFDRAGFF. The full variable domain, rest sourced from reference TRBV7-9 and TRBJ2-1, is DTGVSQNPRHKITKRGQNVTFRCDPISEHNRLYWYRQTLGQGPEFLTYFQNEAQLEKSRLLSDRFSAERPKGSFSTLEIQRTEQGDSAMYLCASSFDRAGFFGPGTRLTVL.

The CDR3 here is CASSLSGGFLYGYTF. The CDR3 coding sequence is TGTGCCAGCAGTTTATCAGGAGGGTTCCTCTATGGCTACACCTTC. The genes are TRBV27 and TRBJ1-2; no definite D call. The CDR3 spans 15 residues. Germline V gene data show CDR1 as MNHEY and CDR2 as SMNVEV (reference sequence). V gave up 0 bases and J gave up 4 bases, with 12 bases separating them.

V and J are TRBV4-1 and TRBJ2-1; 12 nucleotides match TRBD2. V shed 4 bases, J shed 3 bases, and the junction held 1 base outside the gene matches. Germline loops: CDR1 MGHRA, CDR2 YSYEKL. CDR3 length equals 15 residues. The CDR3 here is CASSPTSGGYNEQFF. The CDR3 DNA follows: TGCGCCAGCAGCCCGACTAGCGGGGGCTACAATGAGCAGTTCTTC.

This chain connects TRBV27 to TRBJ2-7; no definite D call. V was shortened by 2 bases and J by 2 bases, with 13 bases between the two germline ends. Looked up from germline, CDR1 is MNHEY and CDR2 is SMNVEV (reference sequence). The CDR3 sequence is 15 residues long. The DNA of the CDR3 is TGTGCCAGCAGTTTAGAGCCTGATGATCCCTACGAGCAGTACTTC. It codes for CASSLEPDDPYEQYF.

The chain recombines TRBV9 with TRBJ1-1; D is unclear. The germline gives CDR1 SGDLS, CDR2 YYNGEE. The CDR3 runs to 15 residues. V lost 4 bases to trimming and J lost 0 bases, with 13 bases between them. This CDR3 reads CASSLSGGVNTEAFF. The DNA of the CDR3 is TGTGCCAGCAGCTTAAGCGGTGGTGTGAACACTGAAGCTTTCTTT.

V is TRBV27 and J is TRBJ2-1, with D tentatively TRBD1 (5 bases). Germline assignment: CDR1 MNHEY and CDR2 SMNVEV (reference sequence). This CDR3 has 15 amino acids. Trimming removed 2 bases from V and 1 base from J, with 9 bases in between. The DNA of the CDR3 is TGTGCCAGCAGTTTAGCAGGGCCGTCCTACAATGAGCAGTTCTTC. This gives the protein CASSLAGPSYNEQFF.

This chain joins TRBV7-2 and TRBJ2-7; D gene uncertain. Trimming shortened V by 0 bases and J by 2 bases, and 11 bases separated the two germline ends. Germline V gene sequence: CDR1 SGHTA, CDR2 FQGNSA. CDR3 length: 15 amino acids. The CDR3 loop is CASSLAKGPTYEQYF. CDR3 DNA: TGTGCCAGCAGCTTAGCGAAAGGGCCCACCTACGAGCAGTACTTC.

The DNA for the CDR3 is TGTGCCAGCAGCGAAACAGACTTACACCTGCAGTATTTT. It yields the protein CASSETDLHLQYF. The chain recombines TRBV14 with TRBJ2-3; D is unclear. From germline, CDR1 is SGHDN and CDR2 FVKESK. This CDR3 region has 13 residues. The V and J ends lost 5 bases and 11 bases respectively, with 17 bases between them.

This clone showed up just a few times. The chain employs TRBV6-6 and TRBJ1-2; D is unclear. V was pared by 10 bases and J by 3 bases, with 9 bases between. The CDR3 totals 11 residues. Germline CDR1 is MNHNY and CDR2 is SVGAGI (reference sequence). The CDR3 region has the DNA TGTGCCACCACCCCTTACTATGGCTACACCTTC. Its translation: CATTPYYGYTF.

The chain carries TRBV6-1 and TRBJ2-5, with TRBD1 as a possible D gene (5 bases). Deletions cut 8 bases from V and 6 bases from J, with 10 bases between. This CDR3 has 11 amino acids. Germline CDR1 MNHNS, CDR2 SASEGT. Here the CDR3 reads CASGQGKTQYF. The CDR3 bases are TGTGCCAGCGGGCAGGGAAAGACCCAGTACTTC.

V is TRBV5-8 and J is TRBJ2-7; D is unresolved. V was trimmed by 0 bases and J by 6 bases, leaving 13 bases between them. This CDR3 comprises 14 residues. The germline CDR1 and CDR2 sequences are SGHTS and YDEGEE. DNA of the CDR3: TGTGCCAGCAGCTTGGCACAGAAAAGAGGCGAGCAGTACTTC. It specifies CASSLAQKRGEQYF.

The V gene is TRBV7-9, the J gene TRBJ1-4; D gene uncertain. In germline, CDR1 is SEHNR, CDR2 FQNEAQ (reference sequence). This CDR3 is 14 amino acids long. V lost 2 bases and J 4 bases, leaving 8 bases between the germline ends. The CDR3 loop reads CASSLSPINEKLFF. The CDR3 bases are TGTGCCAGCAGCTTAAGTCCTATTAATGAAAAACTGTTTTTT.

The rearrangement joins TRBV5-6 to TRBJ2-5; 7 nucleotides agree with TRBD1. The J call may be mistaken, given a closer DNA end match to TRBJ2-7. The length of the CDR3 is 14 residues. Germline values: CDR1 SGHDT, CDR2 YYEEEE. CDR3 coding DNA: TGTGCCAGCAGCTTGGGACAGGGTCTCTACGAGCAGTACTTC. Its protein is CASSLGQGLYEQYF.

The chain has TRBV6-1 and TRBJ2-7; D gene unclear. Germline CDR1 MNHNS, CDR2 SASEGT. V dropped 2 bases and J dropped 0 bases, with 11 bases sitting between them. This CDR3 region has 15 residues. The CDR3: CASSESGRYSYEQYF. DNA for the CDR3: TGTGCCAGCAGTGAAAGTGGCAGGTACTCCTACGAGCAGTACTTC.

This chain uses TRBV18 with TRBJ1-1, with 7 bases that match TRBD1. This CDR3 contains 13 residues. Germline V gives CDR1 KGHSH, CDR2 LQKENI. V was pared by 5 bases and J by 2 bases, with 2 bases of the junction left unmatched. CDR3 loop: CASSGDRNTEAFF. The CDR3 DNA follows: TGTGCCAGCTCAGGGGACAGAAACACTGAAGCTTTCTTT.

V gene TRBV18 combines with J gene TRBJ1-1; 9 positions match TRBD1. The CDR3 length is 16 residues. V was clipped by 4 bases and J by 6 bases; unmatched bases: 12. CDR1 and CDR2 (germline): KGHSH, LQKENI. The CDR3 DNA sequence: TGTGCCAGCTCACAGACGTCGGACAGGGGTAGTGCTGAAGCTTTCTTT. Amino acids: CASSQTSDRGSAEAFF.

The rearrangement joins TRBV6-5 to TRBJ2-1; no reliable D call. This CDR3 spans 13 amino acids. Trimming took 4 bases from V and 3 from J, leaving 7 bases between them. Germline loops: CDR1 MNHEY, CDR2 SVGAGI. The CDR3 protein is CASSSNYYNEQFF. The CDR3 nucleotides are TGTGCCAGCAGTTCTAACTACTACAATGAGCAGTTCTTC.

The gene calls are TRBV6-5 and TRBJ2-7; TRBD2 matches 14 bases. The germline V gene has CDR1 MNHEY and CDR2 SVGAGI. This CDR3 has 15 amino acids. J lost 6 bases, V lost 5 bases, and 6 bases had no gene match. In nucleotides, the CDR3 is TGTGCCAGCAGTACGGGACTAGCGGGAGCAAGCGAGCAGTACTTC. Protein sequence: CASSTGLAGASEQYF.

This chain joins TRBV27 and TRBJ2-7; D is undetermined. The CDR3 sequence is 12 residues long. Trimming shortened V by 11 bases and J by 3 bases, and 14 bases separated the two germline ends. The V gene's germline CDR1 is MNHEY and CDR2 SMNVEV (reference sequence). The CDR3 DNA reads as TGTGCCTTTCCGGACGTTCACTACGAGCAGTACTTC. Translated: CAFPDVHYEQYF.

The chain uses TRBV4-1 and TRBJ2-1; 7 bases are shared with TRBD2. In germline, CDR1 is MGHRA, CDR2 YSYEKL. This CDR3 comprises 16 residues. Trimming cost V 1 base and J 7 bases; bases outside gene matches: 10. Written as DNA, the CDR3 is TGCGCCAGCAGCCAAGTCATTGGGGGGGACCGGAATGAGCAGTTCTTC. Translation gives CASSQVIGGDRNEQFF.

The CDR3 here is CASEEGPLANYGYTF. The CDR3 DNA sequence: TGTGCCAGTGAAGAGGGGCCCCTAGCTAACTATGGCTACACCTTC. The chain uses TRBV2 and TRBJ1-2; weak D call: TRBD1 (5 bases). CDR1 and CDR2 from the germline V gene are SNHLY and FYNNEI. With 9 bases removed from V and 0 bases from J, the gap between germline ends came to 17 bases. The CDR3 spans 15 residues.

The V call is TRBV4-1, the J call TRBJ1-4, with 7 nucleotides matching TRBD1. J was trimmed by 5 bases and V by 0 bases; bases with no gene match: 6. From germline, CDR1 is MGHRA and CDR2 YSYEKL. The CDR3 loop spans 16 amino acids. CDR3 region: CASSQERDRLNEKLFF. In nucleotides, the CDR3 is TGCGCCAGCAGCCAAGAAAGGGACAGATTAAATGAAAAACTGTTTTTT.

The rearrangement joins TRBV10-1 to TRBJ2-1, with 8 bases that match TRBD2. Looked up from germline, CDR1 is WNHNN and CDR2 is SYGVQD (reference sequence). The V and J ends lost 3 bases and 8 bases, in that order; junction bases with no gene match: 6. The CDR3 has 14 amino acids. CDR3 amino acids: CASSDPGGPYEQFF. The DNA for the CDR3 is TGCGCCAGCAGTGATCCGGGAGGGCCCTATGAGCAGTTCTTC.

The rearrangement uses TRBV21-1 and TRBJ2-3; TRBD1 is the table's D call and was not checked against the DNA. TRBV21-1 is marked as a pseudogene. The CDR3 sequence is 13 residues long. CDR3 protein: CASTTVMQDTQYF. CDR3 DNA sequence: TGTGCCAGCACTACAGTCATGCAAGATACGCAGTATTTT.

The gene calls are TRBV7-9 and TRBJ2-7; 7 positions agree with TRBD2. V was clipped by 4 bases and J by 6 bases; unmatched bases: 9. This CDR3 is built from 14 residues. The germline CDR1 and CDR2 sequences are SEHNR and FQNEAQ (reference sequence). The CDR3 is CASSSLAELGEQYF. CDR3 coding DNA: TGTGCCAGCAGCTCCCTAGCGGAGCTTGGCGAGCAGTACTTC.

This chain connects TRBV2 to TRBJ1-5, with a weak D call TRBD1 (5 bases). V lost 3 bases to trimming and J lost 4 bases, with 10 bases between them. In germline, CDR1 is SNHLY, CDR2 FYNNEI. There are 14 residues in the CDR3. The CDR3 coding sequence is TGTGCCAGCAGTGAGCAGGGTTGGAATCAGCCCCAGCATTTT. This codes for CASSEQGWNQPQHF.

V usage is TRBV19 and J usage is TRBJ1-3, with D hard to call. Germline-derived CDR1 and CDR2 are LNHDA and SQIVND (reference sequence). There are 15 residues in the CDR3. V lost 3 bases, J lost 0 bases, and 9 bases lay in between. The chain's CDR3 is CASSMGGFSGNTIYF. The CDR3 DNA is TGTGCCAGTAGTATGGGAGGGTTCTCTGGAAACACCATATATTTT.